Reported below is one T cell receptor beta chain. There is no known antigen for this receptor. It has no much larger one-base neighbor in the sample; base qualities were not kept. This record belongs to a study of PD-L1 blockade in urothelial cancer (dated 2017 in TCRdb). About the study as a whole: Every patient began therapy at some point between 2013 and 2015 and was given atezolizumab 1,200 mg intravenously every 3 weeks. About 90% of the roughly 29 patients were identified as males with urothelial cancer of bladder origin, and a prior smoking history was reported by 18 of 29 patients. Patients had an ECOG performance status of 0 or 1 and had received between 0 and 3 prior chemotherapy regimens. Blood samples were analyzed at two time points: 3 weeks after treatment start (second dose) and 6 weeks after treatment start. Blood samples gave median yields of approximately 130,000 T cells and 82,636 unique TCRs, along with a median clonality of roughly 0.08. The study was an exploratory multi-omic analysis of somatic, immune and clinical correlates of response to PD-L1 blockade with atezolizumab in urothelial cancer. Pretreatment tumor samples and matched peripheral blood, collected serially before and after atezolizumab treatment, underwent TCR sequencing. Progression-free survival longer than 6 months counted as durable clinical benefit, and TCR features were additionally tested against both progression-free and overall survival. In the same patients who had TCR sequencing, pretreatment tumors also underwent whole exome sequencing and RNA sequencing. Under ten patients achieved durable clinical benefit and approximately 20 did not. Approximately 30 patients had pretreatment blood TCR-seq, about 24 had at least one posttreatment blood collection, and about 24 had tumor TCR-seq.

The germline V gene supplies CDR1 WSHSY and CDR2 SAAADI. Including the terminal cysteine and phenylalanine, the CDR3 comprises 13 residues. Kept here is only the CDR3 DNA, which spans 39 bases and is read in frame from base 1. V is reduced by 4 bases and J by 3 bases, leaving a spacing of 7 bases between them. Each PCR received spiked-in synthetic TCR analog templates so that absolute template abundance could be estimated from read counts. Using the immunoSEQ assay, TCRbeta CDR3 regions were amplified from genomic DNA with bias-controlled V and J gene primers. Sequencing of rearranged TCRbeta segments was done at approximately 20X coverage. Per the original workflow: Sequencing errors were corrected by clustering, and CDR3s were annotated against IMGT so that V, D and J genes could be assigned. Only productive TCRbeta rearrangements were used in downstream analyses, excluding out-of-frame or stop-codon sequences. Clonality was computed as one minus Shannon entropy normalized by the log of the number of unique productive sequences. Clones differing between time points or between blood and tumor were identified by Fisher's exact test with Benjamini-Hochberg correction at adjusted p below 0.01. TCRdb mirrors the immuneACCESS table, restricted to in-frame sequences. Some clones are absent from its copies; in checked studies, under half trace to an unresolved V gene, and the reason for the others is unknown. The DNA was the basis for D and trimming; V, J and clone size are from that table. Present in this sample are under 30,000 clones, 87% of which were seen just once. Less than 4% of the sample is in the top ten clones.

A total of 29 patients with locally advanced or metastatic urothelial carcinoma, treated at Memorial Sloan Kettering on a trial protocol, made up the cohort. Peripheral blood mononuclear cells were collected pretreatment and during treatment, at between 1 and 8 total time points per patient. The Qiagen DNeasy Blood extraction kit was used to purify genomic DNA from total PBMCs and from tumor samples. PBMCs were collected pretreatment and during treatment and were isolated and stored as previously described. The paper as a whole reports these results and caveats: Improved progression-free and overall survival was found to be associated with pretreatment peripheral blood TCR clonality below the median. Because of the small sample size (n ≈ 29) and the many exploratory analyses performed, the results are intended to be regarded as hypothesis-generating. Greater expansion of tumor-associated TCR clones in peripheral blood 3 weeks after the start of treatment was observed in patients with durable benefit (n of about 20, p = 0.022).

This chain joins TRBV10-2 to TRBJ1-3; the D segment cannot be called with confidence. Sequencing used PBMCs, obtained around atezolizumab (anti-PD-L1) treatment. This sequence was found in a man in his fifties with urothelial cancer. For the CDR3, the sequence is CASSAGIGNTIYF. The DNA sequence is as follows: TGCGCCAGCAGTGCGGGGATTGGAAACACCATATATTTT.